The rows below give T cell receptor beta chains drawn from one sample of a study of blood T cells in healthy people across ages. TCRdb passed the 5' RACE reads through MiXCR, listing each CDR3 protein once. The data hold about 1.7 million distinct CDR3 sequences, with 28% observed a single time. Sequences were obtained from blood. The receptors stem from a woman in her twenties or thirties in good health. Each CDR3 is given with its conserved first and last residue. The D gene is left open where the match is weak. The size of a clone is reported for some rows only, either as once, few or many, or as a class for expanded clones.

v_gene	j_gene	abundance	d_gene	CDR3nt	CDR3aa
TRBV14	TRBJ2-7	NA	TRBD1	TGTGCCAGCAGCCAAGTTCGGGGACAGGGTCCCTCCGGCGAGCAGTACTTC	CASSQVRGQGPSGEQYF
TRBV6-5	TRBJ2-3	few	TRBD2	TGTGCCAGCGATTCTAGCGGGAGCGCGTATACGCAGTATTTT	CASDSSGSAYTQYF
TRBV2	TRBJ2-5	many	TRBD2	TGTGCCAGCAGTGTCCCGGGGGGGGCGGAGACCCAGTACTTC	CASSVPGGAETQYF
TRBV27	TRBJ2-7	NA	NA	TGTGCCAGCAGTTTCAGGCGTGGAGTCTACGAGCAGTACTTC	CASSFRRGVYEQYF
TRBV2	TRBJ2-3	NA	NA	TGTGCCAGCACCCTAGGACAGCGGGATACGCAGTATTTT	CASTLGQRDTQYF
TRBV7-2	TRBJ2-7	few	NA	TGTGCCAGCAGCAGGGGACCCGAGGTCCACGAGCAGTACTTC	CASSRGPEVHEQYF
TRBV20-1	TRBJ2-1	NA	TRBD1	TGCAGTGCCAAACAGGGGTTCGATGAGCAGTTCTTC	CSAKQGFDEQFF
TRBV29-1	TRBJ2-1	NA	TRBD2	TGCAGCGCACCAGCTAGCGGGAGTAATAATGAGCAGTTCTTC	CSAPASGSNNEQFF
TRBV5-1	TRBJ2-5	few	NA	TGCGCCAGCGAGCGGGGCCAGGGGGAGACCCAGTACTTC	CASERGQGETQYF
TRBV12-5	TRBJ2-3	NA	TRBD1	TGTGCTAGTGCTCCTGGACAGGGAACAGATACGCAGTATTTT	CASAPGQGTDTQYF
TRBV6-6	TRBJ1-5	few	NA	TGTGCCAGCAGCCGGGGGGGGGTAGGGTGGCAGCCCCAGCATTTT	CASSRGGVGWQPQHF
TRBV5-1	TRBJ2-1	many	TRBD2	TGCGCCAGCTCCTTAGCGGGGGAAAACTACAATGAGCAGTTCTTC	CASSLAGENYNEQFF
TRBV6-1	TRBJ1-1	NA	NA	TGTGCCAGCAGTGAAATTTCAGGTCGGGGGAACACTGAAGCTTTCTTT	CASSEISGRGNTEAFF
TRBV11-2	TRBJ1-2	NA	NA	TGTGCCAGCAGCTCCAACATAGGCAGTAGCGGCTACACCTTC	CASSSNIGSSGYTF
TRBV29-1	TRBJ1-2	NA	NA	TGCAGCGTTGGCTCAGGGAACTATGGCTACACCTTC	CSVGSGNYGYTF
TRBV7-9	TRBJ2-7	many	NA	NA	CASSFGPGPYEQYF
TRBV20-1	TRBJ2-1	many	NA	TGCAGTGCTAGAGAGGAGACGATTAGCTCCTACAATGAGCAGTTCTTC	CSAREETISSYNEQFF
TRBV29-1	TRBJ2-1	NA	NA	TGCAGCGTTGGGTCTGGGGTTGAGCAGTTCTTC	CSVGSGVEQFF
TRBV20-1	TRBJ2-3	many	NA	TGCAGTGCTGAGACATCCGAGGGGACAGATACGCAGTATTTT	CSAETSEGTDTQYF
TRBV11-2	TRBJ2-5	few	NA	TGTGCCAGCAGCTTAAGCGCAGGGGATCAAGAGACCCAGTACTTC	CASSLSAGDQETQYF
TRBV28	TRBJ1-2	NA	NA	TGTGCCAGCAGTTTAACCGACAGGACCTCGCGGTATGGCTACACCTTC	CASSLTDRTSRYGYTF
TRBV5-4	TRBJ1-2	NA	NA	TGTGCCAGCAGCTTCGCAGGAGGGGCGGATGCAAATGGCTACACCTTC	CASSFAGGADANGYTF
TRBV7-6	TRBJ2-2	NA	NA	TGTGCCTCCTCACGGGGGGCCGGAACCGGGGAGCTGTTTTTT	CASSRGAGTGELFF
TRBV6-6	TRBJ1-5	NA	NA	TGTGCCAGCAGACCCGCCAACGGGAGCGTTAGCAATCAGCCCCAGCATTTT	CASRPANGSVSNQPQHF
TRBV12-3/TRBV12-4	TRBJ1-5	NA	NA	TGTGCCAGCAGCCCCCAAAATTATCAGCCCCAGCATTTT	CASSPQNYQPQHF
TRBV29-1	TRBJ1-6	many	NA	TGCAGCGCTGCAGGGGAGGGTTCCTATAATTCACCCCTCCACTTT	CSAAGEGSYNSPLHF
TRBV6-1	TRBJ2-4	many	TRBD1	TGTGCCAGCAGTGAAGTGTCAGGGGGCCAGTACTTC	CASSEVSGGQYF
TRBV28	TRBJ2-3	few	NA	TGTGCCAGCAGCAAATCAGGGGTACCCACAGATACGCAGTATTTT	CASSKSGVPTDTQYF